This T cell receptor beta chain is drawn from a study of beta chain features in type 1 diabetes. Reverse transcription of all isolated RNA meant that expressed TCRB transcripts were sequenced. Here immunoSEQ multiplex PCR was the method, and the copy in TCRdb shows in-frame clones only, minus some. The sample consists of 600,000 to 700,000 clones, 9.5% to 15% of them appearing once. Study-wide findings and caveats: TCRB repertoires of naive, central memory and Treg cells appeared more similar among patients than among healthy donors. TCRB CDR3 length was moderately but significantly reduced in all four CD4+ subsets of Type 1 diabetes patients.

About this clone itself: The antigen is unknown.

The CDR3 runs to 13 residues. This receptor was identified in a young man with type 1 diabetes. Source material: naive CD4+ T cells from blood. The gene calls are TRBV21-1 and TRBJ1-4. TRBV21-1 is termed a pseudogene. The CDR3 coding sequence is TGTGCCAGCGCCGTGGCCAGCAATGAAAAACTGTTTTTT. Translation: CASAVASNEKLFF.